The clone carrying this T cell receptor beta chain was counted ten times or more. This record belongs to a study of blood T cells in healthy people across ages. The trim removed 9 bases at V and 0 bases at J, leaving 2 bases unmatched. The CDR3 is 13 amino acids. From germline, CDR1 is MDHEN and CDR2 SYDVKM. The second PCR ran about 6 to 12 cycles with a sample-barcoded 5' primer and J-beta primers. Each of the samples gave a minimum of 2.5 million paired-end reads that contained CDR3. TCRdb independently ran MiXCR on the 5' RACE reads; one entry per CDR3 protein. The sample yields about 670,000 distinct CDR3 sequences, about 50% seen once.

The sequenced material came from blood. The origin of this receptor is a woman of 80 years or more in good health. The chain links TRBV28 to TRBJ2-3; TRBD1 agrees at 8 bases. CDR3 bases: TGTGCCAGTGGACAGGGAAGCACAGATACGCAGTATTTT. Translated, it gives CASGQGSTDTQYF.